The next 15 T cell receptor beta chains were all read from a single sample in a study of CXCR3-negative and CXCR3-positive naive CD8 T cells (dated by TCRdb to between 2017 and 2020). TCRdb names NextSeq 550 as the instrument used. The Human TCR Profiling Kit (MiLaboratory) was used to prepare UMI-labeled 5' RACE TRB cDNA libraries. TCRdb reprocessed the raw reads; every CDR3 protein sequence is a single record, and DNA is not supplied. This sample's table contains some 130,000 distinct CDR3 sequences. The ten largest clones take up 0.29% of the sample. Specimen: naive CXCR3- CD8+ T cells from blood. The cell subset or site tag for this specimen amounts to: CD45RO-CCR7+CD27+CD95- naive CD8+ T cells lacking CXCR3 (TNR3-). All receptors derive from a human donor in good health. Some clones in this sample may be carry-over from other donors' samples.

This chain links TRBV20-1 with TRBJ1-1; there is no DNA to check the TCRdb D call of TRBD1. CDR1 is DFQATT and CDR2 is SNEGSKA in the germline V gene (reference sequence). The CDR3 consists of 12 residues. The CDR3 sequence: CSAVGGPTEAFF.

V is TRBV29-1 and J is TRBJ2-7; the TCRdb call, TRBD1, lacks DNA for checking. Germline V gene lookup returns CDR1 SQVTM and CDR2 ANQGSEA. The CDR3 has 12 residues. CDR3 region: CSVEGVAYEQYF.

The V gene is TRBV6-5, the J gene TRBJ2-2; the TCRdb call, TRBD2, lacks DNA for checking. The CDR3 contains 14 residues. Germline CDR1 reads MNHEY; CDR2 reads SVGAGI. The CDR3: CASCSSGEAGELFF.

The rearrangement uses TRBV12-3 or TRBV12-4 and TRBJ2-1; TCRdb returns TRBD1, unconfirmable since there is no DNA. The CDR3 is 14 residues long. CDR3 region: CASTLDWKGGEQFF.

The chain employs TRBV7-9 and TRBJ2-1; lacking DNA, the TRBD2 call made by TCRdb goes unchecked. Germline assignment: CDR1 SEHNR and CDR2 FQNEAQ (reference sequence). This CDR3 is 16 amino acids long. The CDR3 sequence is CASSPIAGSSYNEQFF.

CDR3 protein: CSVEDGLRGLVYNEQFF. The chain uses TRBV29-1 and TRBJ2-1; TCRdb indicates TRBD2, and absent DNA this call remains unverified. The CDR3 is 17 amino acids. Germline V gene lookup returns CDR1 SQVTM and CDR2 ANQGSEA.

The chain couples TRBV7-2 to TRBJ2-5. There are 13 residues in the CDR3. Germline assignment: CDR1 SGHTA and CDR2 FQGNSA. CDR3 loop: CASSFLEAETQYF.

The CDR3 spells CASSPTETGEFTDTQYF. This chain connects TRBV18 to TRBJ2-3; TCRdb returns TRBD1, unconfirmable since there is no DNA. The CDR3 spans 17 residues. CDR1 is KGHSH, CDR2 LQKENI, per germline.

The chain uses TRBV7-8 and TRBJ2-7. The length of the CDR3 is 14 residues. CDR1 is SGHVS, CDR2 FQNEAQ, per germline. CDR3 amino acids: CASSLLGGPYEQYF.

This sequence joins TRBV4-1 and TRBJ2-5; the D call from TCRdb, TRBD2, cannot be confirmed without DNA. CDR1 MGHRA and CDR2 YSYEKL come from the germline V gene. There are 18 residues in the CDR3. CDR3 region: CASSPLLAGGFRGETQYF.

The chain employs TRBV6-4 and TRBJ2-3; TCRdb's assignment of TRBD1 cannot be checked, as there is no DNA. This CDR3 is built from 15 residues. Germline CDR1 reads MRHNA; CDR2 reads SNTAGT. CDR3 protein: CASSTGTGGTDTQYF.

The V gene is TRBV7-9, the J gene TRBJ2-1; with no DNA, the TCRdb D assignment of TRBD2 cannot be verified. This CDR3 comprises 16 residues. The germline CDR1 and CDR2 sequences are SEHNR and FQNEAQ (reference sequence). The CDR3 reads CASSLVGTSGFDEQFF.

V is TRBV14 and J is TRBJ1-1. The CDR3 is made up of 14 amino acids. From germline, CDR1 is SGHDN and CDR2 FVKESK. CDR3 in amino acids: CASSQAGTNTEAFF.

This chain joins TRBV7-2 and TRBJ1-1; TCRdb indicates TRBD1, and absent DNA this call remains unverified. The V gene's germline CDR1 is SGHTA and CDR2 FQGNSA. This CDR3 contains 14 residues. This CDR3 is CASSLVPGDTEAFF.

CDR3 amino acids: CASSLAGLGTEAFF. The genes are TRBV5-1 and TRBJ1-1. Looked up from germline, CDR1 is SGHRS and CDR2 is YFSETQ. The CDR3 extends over 14 amino acids.